A single sample is the source of the 30 T cell receptor beta chains below, sequenced in a study of T cell clonality in common variable immunodeficiency. Repertoires were generated with immunoSEQ multiplex PCR, while TCRdb's copy carries only in-frame clones and drops some. The counts give approximately 60,000 clones, none of them seen only once; 0.83% is held by the top ten. The sample consisted of peripheral blood mononuclear cells. These receptors all come from a person aged 18 to 70 in good health.

This clone was counted many times. The observed sequence ends 3 residues before the CDR3 terminus, with the missing tail filled in from the germline J gene. The rearrangement uses TRBV5-1 and TRBJ1-4; 7 bases are a match to TRBD1. The CDR3 is made up of 15 amino acids. The ends lost 2 bases at V and 2 bases at J; junction bases unmatched: 3. Germline CDR1 reads SGHRS; CDR2 reads YFSETQ. The covered CDR3 bases are TGCGCCAGCAGCTTAATACAGGGGACTAATGAAAAA. Encoded protein: CASSLIQGTNEK. The whole CDR3 is CASSLIQGTNEKLFF.

This clone was observed many times. With the read ending 3 residues before the CDR3 end, the germline J gene is used to fill in that end. This chain joins TRBV12-3 or TRBV12-4 and TRBJ2-5; 10 bases map to TRBD1. With 5 bases clipped from V and 5 bases from J, the junction kept 17 bases outside the gene matches. The CDR3 spans 18 residues. Incomplete CDR3 DNA: TGTGCCAGCAGTCCCCGACAGGGGGCTCTAGGGGGTTCCGAGACC. Its protein is CASSPRQGALGGSET. The entire CDR3 reads CASSPRQGALGGSETQYF.

With respect to this clone: With the read ending 3 residues before the CDR3 end, the germline J gene is used to fill in that end. The V gene is TRBV7-2, the J gene TRBJ1-2; D may be TRBD1 (5 bases). The CDR3 is made up of 15 amino acids. From germline, CDR1 is SGHTA and CDR2 FQGNSA. Incomplete CDR3 DNA: TGTGCCAGCAGCCCCGGACTAGCGGGACGCTACGAC. This codes for CASSPGLAGRYD. The complete CDR3 reads CASSPGLAGRYDYTF.

Comment on this clone: The CDR3 extends 3 residues past the end of the read, so its final part is completed from the germline J gene. The V gene is TRBV6-2 or TRBV6-3, the J gene TRBJ1-2; TRBD1 agrees at 12 bases. This CDR3 spans 15 amino acids. The germline gives CDR1 MNHEY, CDR2 SVGEGT. CDR3 DNA (partial): TGTGCCAGCAGGGGACCGGGACAGGGGGCTGATGAC. Protein sequence: CASRGPGQGADD. The full CDR3 protein reads CASRGPGQGADDYTF.

This clone was seen many times. Partial CDR3 DNA: TGTGCCAGTGGCCTTGGGATAGGGGACTACGAG. It encodes CASGLGIGDYE. The entire CDR3 reads CASGLGIGDYEQYF. The rearrangement uses TRBV19 and TRBJ2-7; TRBD1 is a possible D gene (5 bases). The sequence runs out 3 residues before the end of the CDR3; the remainder is reconstructed from the germline J gene. This CDR3 comprises 14 residues. V dropped 8 bases and J dropped 3 bases, with 17 bases sitting between them. Germline V lookup: CDR1 LNHDA, CDR2 SQIVND (reference sequence).

This clone showed up many times. The read comes to an end 3 residues before the CDR3 does, leaving the germline J gene to fill in the end. V gene TRBV7-7 combines with J gene TRBJ2-3, with 7 bases lining up with TRBD1. Trimming cost V 5 bases and J 1 base; bases outside gene matches: 6. Germline values: CDR1 SSHAT, CDR2 FNYEAQ (reference sequence). This CDR3 is built from 15 residues. CDR3 region: CASSAQGDRTDTQYF. CDR3 DNA, as far as it was read: TGTGCCAGCAGCGCTCAGGGGGATCGCACAGATACG.

This clone showed up many times. This CDR3 is CASSFRDRVPGELFF. The covered CDR3 bases are TGCGCCAGCAGCTTCCGGGACAGGGTTCCCGGGGAG. The V and J genes are TRBV5-1 and TRBJ2-2, with 9 nucleotides matching TRBD1. The CDR3 end falls 3 residues outside the read, so it is completed with the germline J gene. The CDR3 runs 15 residues. V was pared by 2 bases and J by 6 bases, with 5 bases of the junction left unmatched. Germline V gene data show CDR1 as SGHRS and CDR2 as YFSETQ. The full variable domain, completed using reference TRBV5-1 and TRBJ2-2, is KAGVTQTPRYLIKTRGQQVTLSCSPISGHRSVSWYQQTPGQGLQFLFEYFSETQRNKGNFPGRFSGRQFSNSRSEMNVSTLELGDSALYLCASSFRDRVPGELFFGEGSRLTVL.

This clone was counted many times. Read data end 3 residues before the CDR3 end; the end is taken from the germline J gene. The V gene is TRBV20-1, the J gene TRBJ2-5; 7 bases are shared with TRBD1. J lost 2 bases, V lost 5 bases, and 11 bases had no gene match. CDR1 is DFQATT, CDR2 SNEGSKA, per germline (reference sequence). The CDR3 is 15 amino acids. The sequenced CDR3 bases are TGCAGTGCTCACCACCCCCGGGACAGTCAAGAGACC. This encodes CSAHHPRDSQET. Given in full, the CDR3 is CSAHHPRDSQETQYF.

This clone was counted many times. One junction end does not reproduce the germline sequence, and a read error may be involved. CDR3 region: CASSPWRAGGFNTEAFF. The covered CDR3 bases are TGCGCCAGCAGCCCTTGGAGGGCAGGGGGTTTTAACACTGAA. This chain uses TRBV4-2 with TRBJ1-1; 7 bases are shared with TRBD1. The CDR3 goes on 3 residues after the read ends, and that part is filled in from the germline J gene. This CDR3 is built from 17 residues. The germline V gene has CDR1 LGHNA and CDR2 YNFKEQ.

The chain's CDR3 is CASSDTDRDTEAFF. CDR3 DNA, as far as it was read: TGTGCCAGCAGTGACACGGACAGGGACACTGAA. J is TRBJ1-1 and V is TRBV6-4, with TRBD1 matching over 8 bases. The read halts 3 residues ahead of the CDR3 end, with the missing end drawn from the germline J gene. The CDR3 consists of 14 residues. Germline assignment: CDR1 MRHNA and CDR2 SNTAGT. Trimming at V came to 2 bases and at J to 3 bases, leaving 2 bases not matched to a gene.

This clone has at least ten counts. The read halts 3 residues ahead of the CDR3 end, with the missing end drawn from the germline J gene. The chain combines TRBV18 with TRBJ2-5; D is perhaps TRBD1 (6 bases). This CDR3 contains 16 residues. Trimming left V 4 bases short and J 5 bases short, with 20 bases between. Germline V gene sequence: CDR1 KGHSH, CDR2 LQKENI. The CDR3 here is CASSQEPSRGKETQYF. The part of the CDR3 DNA that was read is TGTGCCAGCTCACAAGAGCCGTCCAGGGGAAAGGAGACC.

This clone was seen many times. Sequencing ends 3 residues short of the CDR3 end; the germline J gene provides the rest. The gene calls are TRBV5-1 and TRBJ2-1; maybe TRBD2 (5 bases). The V gene's germline CDR1 is SGHRS and CDR2 YFSETQ. Deletions cut 4 bases from V and 0 bases from J, with 17 bases between. This CDR3 comprises 17 residues. The CDR3 loop reads CASSPRVRVGSYNEQFF. CDR3 bases read: TGCGCCAGCAGCCCCCGCGTGAGGGTCGGCTCCTACAATGAG.

This clone was counted ten times or more. The read terminates 3 residues ahead of where the CDR3 ends, so the germline J gene completes it. This sequence joins TRBV20-1 and TRBJ1-4; unclear D gene. Trimming removed 1 base at V and 8 bases at J, with 11 bases between. This CDR3 is built from 13 residues. Germline CDR1 DFQATT, CDR2 SNEGSKA (reference sequence). The CDR3 region is CSARAGVSEKLFF. CDR3 DNA, as far as it was read: TGCAGTGCTAGAGCCGGGGTTAGCGAAAAA.

This clone was picked up many times. The read ends 3 residues before the CDR3 terminus; that terminus is restored from the germline J gene. The V and J genes are TRBV5-1 and TRBJ1-6; TRBD1 aligns across 11 bases. CDR3 length equals 16 residues. Per the germline V gene, CDR1 is SGHRS and CDR2 is YFSETQ. V trimming: 4 bases; J trimming: 7 bases; junction bases outside the gene matches: 7. The chain's CDR3 is CASSLDRGPGNSPLHF. CDR3 bases read: TGCGCCAGCAGCCTGGACAGGGGGCCCGGAAATTCACCC.

At least ten counts were recorded for this clone. Incomplete CDR3 DNA: TGTGCCAGCTCGACGGACCGGGTGAGGGGAGGC. Its protein product is CASSTDRVRGG. In full, the CDR3 reads CASSTDRVRGGYTF. The gene calls are TRBV18 and TRBJ1-2; TRBD1 is a possible D gene (5 bases). Coverage ceases 3 residues before the CDR3 finishes, and the germline J gene fills in the end. The CDR3 runs 14 residues. The germline V gene has CDR1 KGHSH and CDR2 LQKENI.

In this sample, this clone turned up many times. The read ends 3 residues early relative to the CDR3; the germline J gene fills the gap. V and J are TRBV20-1 and TRBJ2-3; 9 bases are shared with TRBD1. This CDR3 spans 14 amino acids. V was clipped by 5 bases and J by 2 bases; unmatched bases: 5. Germline V gene data show CDR1 as DFQATT and CDR2 as SNEGSKA (reference sequence). The CDR3 is CSAAGTGPTDTQYF. The covered CDR3 bases are TGCAGTGCTGCCGGGACAGGGCCCACAGATACG.

This clone was recorded many times. The sequenced fragment ends 3 residues before the CDR3 boundary, so the rest is inferred from the germline J gene. The chain has TRBV28 and TRBJ2-2; D is perhaps TRBD1 (5 bases). The germline gives CDR1 MDHEN, CDR2 SYDVKM. The CDR3 is made up of 13 amino acids. V shed 10 bases and J shed 1 base, with 10 bases lying between them. CDR3 bases read: TGTGCCACGACAGCGTGGAACACCGGGGAG. It codes for CATTAWNTGE. The CDR3 reads in full as CATTAWNTGELFF.

There are many counts of this clone. The sequenced fragment ends 3 residues before the CDR3 boundary, so the rest is inferred from the germline J gene. This chain uses TRBV6-2 or TRBV6-3 with TRBJ2-6; the D gene is possibly TRBD1 (5 bases). Germline V gives CDR1 MNHEY, CDR2 SVGEGT. The CDR3 extends over 16 amino acids. Here the CDR3 reads CASSYVQGSFFRLLTF. CDR3 DNA, as far as it was read: TGTGCCAGCAGTTACGTCCAGGGCTCTTTTTTTCGTCTC.

This clone turned up a few times. The read gets to within 3 residues of the CDR3 end, and the germline J gene fills in the rest. V is TRBV6-1 and J is TRBJ2-3; possible D gene TRBD1, 6 bases. There are 15 residues in the CDR3. CDR1 and CDR2 from the germline V gene are MNHNS and SASEGT. The part of the CDR3 DNA that was read is TGTGCCAGCAGTGAGACAGGTTATAGCAATCAGCCG. Translated: CASSETGYSNQP. The full CDR3 protein reads CASSETGYSNQPQYF.

This clone was counted a few times. A read error is the likely source, as a far larger clone sits one nucleotide away. Coverage ceases 3 residues before the CDR3 finishes, and the germline J gene fills in the end. The chain employs TRBV7-9 and TRBJ2-3; D unresolved. Germline V CDR1 and CDR2: SEHNR, FQNEAQ (reference sequence). The CDR3 is 14 amino acids. Incomplete CDR3 DNA: TGTGCCCGCAGCTTGTCCAGTACCACAGATACG. It is translated as CARSLSSTTDT. The CDR3 in full is CARSLSSTTDTQYF.

As regards this clone: The DNA ends 3 residues before the CDR3 does, and the rest of the CDR3 is filled in from the germline J gene. The V and J genes are TRBV7-9 and TRBJ2-1, with TRBD2 as a possible D gene (6 bases). The germline V and J ends were trimmed by 5 bases and 3 bases, with 8 bases remaining between them. This CDR3 is built from 13 residues. The germline CDR1 and CDR2 sequences are SEHNR and FQNEAQ (reference sequence). CDR3: CASSPGDYNEQFF. Incomplete CDR3 DNA: TGTGCCAGCAGCCCGGGGGACTACAATGAG.

This clone was found many times. Read data end 3 residues before the CDR3 end; the end is taken from the germline J gene. The J gene is TRBJ2-1, the V gene TRBV7-9, with no clear D. From germline, CDR1 is SEHNR and CDR2 FQNEAQ (reference sequence). The V end was cut by 0 bases, the J end by 8 bases, with 11 bases between. This CDR3 comprises 14 residues. The CDR3 loop is CASSLAQEPHEQFF. CDR3 bases read: TGTGCCAGCAGCTTAGCCCAGGAACCACATGAG.

In this sample, this clone turned up many times. The read comes to an end 3 residues before the CDR3 does, leaving the germline J gene to fill in the end. This chain links TRBV6-2 or TRBV6-3 with TRBJ2-5; D is unclear. CDR3 length: 17 residues. Germline CDR1 reads MNHEY; CDR2 reads SVGEGT. V was shortened by 0 bases and J by 2 bases, with 16 bases between the two germline ends. CDR3 DNA (partial): TGTGCCAGCAGTTACTCGAATGGAACTAAACCACAAGAGACC. This translates into CASSYSNGTKPQET. The full CDR3 protein reads CASSYSNGTKPQETQYF.

For this clone: A single base separates this from a much larger clone, so it may be a read error. The read gets to within 3 residues of the CDR3 end, and the germline J gene fills in the rest. This chain links TRBV2 with TRBJ1-6; D perhaps matches TRBD1 (5 bases). The CDR3 has 15 residues. The V gene lost 6 bases and the J gene lost 4 bases, with 13 bases spanning the gap. Germline-derived CDR1 and CDR2 are SNHLY and FYNNEI. CDR3 DNA (partial): TGTGCCAGCAGAATGACAGAAGCATATAATTCACCC. This translates into CASRMTEAYNSP. The whole CDR3 reads CASRMTEAYNSPLHF.

For this clone: The CDR3 extends 3 residues past the end of the read, so its final part is completed from the germline J gene. This chain connects TRBV7-6 to TRBJ1-2, with 8 bases lining up with TRBD1. The length of the CDR3 is 16 residues. Germline lookup yields CDR1 SGHVS and CDR2 FNYEAQ. CDR3 DNA (partial): TGTGCCAGCAGCCCCCCCGGACAGGGTAGCACAGATACC. Protein sequence: CASSPPGQGSTDT. The full CDR3 protein reads CASSPPGQGSTDTYTF.

This clone showed up many times. The read terminates 3 residues before the CDR3 end, so the remaining end is supplied by the germline J gene. The genes are TRBV3-1 (or the pseudogene TRBV3-2) and TRBJ2-1; TRBD1 aligns across 7 bases. CDR3 length: 14 amino acids. The germline V gene encodes CDR1 LGHDT and CDR2 YNNKEL (reference sequence). The J segment lost 6 bases and the V segment lost 4 bases, leaving 6 bases of the junction unmatched. CDR3 region: CASSLTGVRNEQFF. The sequenced CDR3 bases are TGTGCCAGCAGCCTCACAGGGGTGCGCAATGAG.

Remarks on this clone: The DNA ends 3 residues before the CDR3 does, and the rest of the CDR3 is filled in from the germline J gene. This chain connects TRBV6-2 or TRBV6-3 to TRBJ2-4; 7 bases agree with TRBD1. CDR1 and CDR2 (germline): MNHEY, SVGEGT. The CDR3 is made up of 13 amino acids. The covered CDR3 bases are TGTGCCAGCAGACAGGGGATGAATCAGCCT. Protein sequence: CASRQGMNQP. The full CDR3 protein is CASRQGMNQPQYF.

This clone came up many times. The read stops 3 residues short of the end of the CDR3; the missing end is completed from the germline J gene. This sequence joins TRBV20-1 and TRBJ2-3; TRBD2 matches 14 bases. The CDR3 is 20 residues long. Losses at the gene ends were 1 base for V and 1 base for J; bases not matched to a gene: 13. Germline lookup yields CDR1 DFQATT and CDR2 SNEGSKA (reference sequence). The CDR3 DNA, read in part, is TGCAGTGCTAGAGCTCCGGGACTAGCGGGAGTCTGGAAGGGCACAGATACG. This sequence encodes CSARAPGLAGVWKGTDT. The whole CDR3 sequence is CSARAPGLAGVWKGTDTQYF.

Turning to this clone: The read ends 3 residues before the CDR3 terminus; that terminus is restored from the germline J gene. This sequence joins TRBV19 and TRBJ1-2; tentative D call: TRBD1 (5 bases). CDR1 is LNHDA and CDR2 is SQIVND in the germline V gene (reference sequence). This CDR3 has 14 residues. CDR3 loop: CASSMGGSYNDYTF. CDR3 DNA (partial): TGTGCCAGTAGTATGGGGGGGAGCTACAATGAC.

This clone was counted many times. The DNA ends 3 residues before the CDR3 does, and the rest of the CDR3 is filled in from the germline J gene. The chain couples TRBV9 to TRBJ2-1; TRBD2 matches at 12 bases. CDR1 and CDR2 from the germline V gene are SGDLS and YYNGEE. The CDR3 length is 14 residues. The V and J ends lost 3 bases and 6 bases, in that order; junction bases with no gene match: 1. The CDR3 DNA, read in part, is TGTGCCAGCAGCGGGGGACTAGCGGGCAATGAG. It translates to CASSGGLAGNE. The whole CDR3 is CASSGGLAGNEQFF.